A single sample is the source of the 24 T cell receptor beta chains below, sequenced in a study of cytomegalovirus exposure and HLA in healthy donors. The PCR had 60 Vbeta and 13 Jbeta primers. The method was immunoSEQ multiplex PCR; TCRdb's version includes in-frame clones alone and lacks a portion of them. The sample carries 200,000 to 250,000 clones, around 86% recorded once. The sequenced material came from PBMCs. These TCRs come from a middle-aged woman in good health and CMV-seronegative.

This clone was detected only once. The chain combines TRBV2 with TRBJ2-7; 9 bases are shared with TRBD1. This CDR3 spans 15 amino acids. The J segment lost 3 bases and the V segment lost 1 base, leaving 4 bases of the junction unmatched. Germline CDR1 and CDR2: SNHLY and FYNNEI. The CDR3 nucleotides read TGTGCCAGCAGTGAAGTAGGGACAGGGCACTACGAGCAGTACTTC. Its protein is CASSEVGTGHYEQYF. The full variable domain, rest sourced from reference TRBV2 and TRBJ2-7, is EPEVTQTPSHQVTQMGQEVILRCVPISNHLYFYWYRQILGQKVEFLVSFYNNEISEKSEIFDDQFSVERPDGSNFTLKIRSTKLEDSAMYFCASSEVGTGHYEQYFGPGTRLTVT.

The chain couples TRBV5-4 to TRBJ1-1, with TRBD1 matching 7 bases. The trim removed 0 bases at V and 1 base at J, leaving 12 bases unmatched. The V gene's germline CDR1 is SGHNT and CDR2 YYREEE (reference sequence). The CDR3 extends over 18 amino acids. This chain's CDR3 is CASSLGPVGGARNTEAFF. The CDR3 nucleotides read TGTGCCAGCAGCTTGGGACCAGTAGGGGGCGCGAGGAACACTGAAGCTTTCTTT.

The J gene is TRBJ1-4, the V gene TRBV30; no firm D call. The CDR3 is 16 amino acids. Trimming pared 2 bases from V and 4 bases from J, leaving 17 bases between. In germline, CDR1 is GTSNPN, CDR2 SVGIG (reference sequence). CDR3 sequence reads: CAWSFLTLTVNEKLFF. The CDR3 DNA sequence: TGTGCCTGGAGTTTTTTAACTTTAACTGTTAATGAAAAACTGTTTTTT.

CDR3 sequence: CASSLAGGYGQYGYTF. The CDR3 DNA follows: TGCGCCAGCAGCTTGGCCGGAGGGTACGGACAATATGGCTACACCTTC. The chain combines TRBV5-1 with TRBJ1-2; tentative D call: TRBD1 (5 bases). V was clipped by 0 bases and J by 5 bases, with 17 bases between them. Germline V gene sequence: CDR1 SGHRS, CDR2 YFSETQ. This CDR3 spans 16 amino acids.

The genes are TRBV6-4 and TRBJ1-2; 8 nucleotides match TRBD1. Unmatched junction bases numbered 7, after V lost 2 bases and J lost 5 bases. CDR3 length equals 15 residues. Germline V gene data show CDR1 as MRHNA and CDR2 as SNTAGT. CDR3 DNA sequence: TGTGCCAGCAGTGACGAGCAGGGGGCGAGATATGGCTACACCTTC. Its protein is CASSDEQGARYGYTF.

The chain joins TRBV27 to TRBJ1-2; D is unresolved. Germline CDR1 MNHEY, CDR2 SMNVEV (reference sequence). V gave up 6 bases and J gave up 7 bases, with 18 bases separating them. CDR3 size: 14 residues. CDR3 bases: TGTGCCAGCAGCCTCGGGATGGCCAGTTTTGGCTACACCTTC. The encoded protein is CASSLGMASFGYTF.

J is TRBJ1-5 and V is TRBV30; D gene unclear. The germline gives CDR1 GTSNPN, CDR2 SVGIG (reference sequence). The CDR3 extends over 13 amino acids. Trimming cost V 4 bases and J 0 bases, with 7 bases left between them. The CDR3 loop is CAWNQISNQPQHF. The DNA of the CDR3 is TGTGCCTGGAATCAGATTAGCAATCAGCCCCAGCATTTT.

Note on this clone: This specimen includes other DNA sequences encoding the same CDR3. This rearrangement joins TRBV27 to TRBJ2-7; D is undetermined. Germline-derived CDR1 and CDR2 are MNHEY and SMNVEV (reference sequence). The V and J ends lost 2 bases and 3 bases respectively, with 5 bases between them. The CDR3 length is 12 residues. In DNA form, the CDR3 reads TGTGCCAGCAGTTTAACGGGCTACGAGCAGTACTTC. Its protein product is CASSLTGYEQYF.

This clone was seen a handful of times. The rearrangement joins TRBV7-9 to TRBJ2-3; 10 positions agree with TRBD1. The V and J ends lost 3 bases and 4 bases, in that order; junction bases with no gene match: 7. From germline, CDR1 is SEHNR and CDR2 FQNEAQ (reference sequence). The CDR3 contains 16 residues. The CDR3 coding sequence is TGTGCCAGCAGCTTGACAGGGGGCGGGTTGGCAGATACGCAGTATTTT. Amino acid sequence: CASSLTGGGLADTQYF.

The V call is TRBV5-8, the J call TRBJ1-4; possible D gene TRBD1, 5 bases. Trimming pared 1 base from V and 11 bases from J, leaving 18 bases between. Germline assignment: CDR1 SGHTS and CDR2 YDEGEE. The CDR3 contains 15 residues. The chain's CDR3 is CASSLPGTGGMKLFF. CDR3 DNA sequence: TGTGCCAGCAGCTTGCCGGGGACCGGGGGTATGAAACTGTTTTTT. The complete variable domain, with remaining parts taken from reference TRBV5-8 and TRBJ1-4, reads EAGVTQSPTHLIKTRGQQATLRCSPISGHTSVYWYQQALGLGLQFLLWYDEGEERNRGNFPPRFSGRQFPNYSSELNVNALELEDSALYLCASSLPGTGGMKLFFGSGTQLSVL.

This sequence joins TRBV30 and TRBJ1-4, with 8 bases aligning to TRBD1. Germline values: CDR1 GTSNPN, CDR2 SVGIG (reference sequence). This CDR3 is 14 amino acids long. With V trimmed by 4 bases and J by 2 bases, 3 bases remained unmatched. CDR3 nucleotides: TGTGCCTGGAAGAGGACAGGGACTAATGAAAAACTGTTTTTT. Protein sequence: CAWKRTGTNEKLFF.

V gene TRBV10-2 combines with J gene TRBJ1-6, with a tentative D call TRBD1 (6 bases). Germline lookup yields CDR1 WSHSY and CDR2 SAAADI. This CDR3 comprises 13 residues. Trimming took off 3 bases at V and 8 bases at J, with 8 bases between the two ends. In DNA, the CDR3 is TGCGCCAGCAGTGAAACAGGGTATTCACCCCTCCACTTT. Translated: CASSETGYSPLHF.

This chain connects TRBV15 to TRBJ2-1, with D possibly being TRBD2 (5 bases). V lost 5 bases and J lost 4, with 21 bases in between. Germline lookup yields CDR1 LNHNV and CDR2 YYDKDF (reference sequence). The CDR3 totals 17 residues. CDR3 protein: CATSQLGELVGYNEQFF. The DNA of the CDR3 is TGTGCCACCAGCCAACTGGGAGAGCTGGTGGGTTACAATGAGCAGTTCTTC. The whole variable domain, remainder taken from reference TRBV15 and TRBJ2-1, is DAMVIQNPRYQVTQFGKPVTLSCSQTLNHNVMYWYQQKSSQAPKLLFHYYDKDFNNEADTPDNFQSRRPNTSFCFLDIRSPGLGDTAMYLCATSQLGELVGYNEQFFGPGTRLTVL.

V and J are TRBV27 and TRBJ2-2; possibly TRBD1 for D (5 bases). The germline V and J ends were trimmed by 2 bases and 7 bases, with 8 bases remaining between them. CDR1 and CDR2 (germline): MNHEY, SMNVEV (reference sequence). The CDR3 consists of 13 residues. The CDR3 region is CASSLQGGGELFF. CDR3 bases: TGTGCCAGCAGTTTACAGGGCGGCGGGGAGCTGTTTTTT.

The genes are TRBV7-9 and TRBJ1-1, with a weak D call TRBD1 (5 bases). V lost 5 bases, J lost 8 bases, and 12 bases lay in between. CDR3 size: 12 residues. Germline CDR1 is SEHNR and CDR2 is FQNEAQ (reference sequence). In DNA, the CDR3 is TGTGCCAGCAGCCAGGCCGCAGGGGAAGCTTTCTTT. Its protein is CASSQAAGEAFF.

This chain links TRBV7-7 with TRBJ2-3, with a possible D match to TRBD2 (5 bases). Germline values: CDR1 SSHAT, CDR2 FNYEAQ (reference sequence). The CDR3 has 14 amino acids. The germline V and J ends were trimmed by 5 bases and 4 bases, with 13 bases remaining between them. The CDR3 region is CASSPTSAPDTQYF. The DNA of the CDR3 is TGTGCCAGCAGCCCTACTAGTGCCCCAGATACGCAGTATTTT.

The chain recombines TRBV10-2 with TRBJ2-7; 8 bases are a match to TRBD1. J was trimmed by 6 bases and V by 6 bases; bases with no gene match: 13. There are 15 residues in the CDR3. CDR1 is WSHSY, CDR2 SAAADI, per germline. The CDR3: CASSHILDRVPEQYF. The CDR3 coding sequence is TGCGCCAGCAGCCACATTCTGGACAGGGTGCCCGAGCAGTACTTC.

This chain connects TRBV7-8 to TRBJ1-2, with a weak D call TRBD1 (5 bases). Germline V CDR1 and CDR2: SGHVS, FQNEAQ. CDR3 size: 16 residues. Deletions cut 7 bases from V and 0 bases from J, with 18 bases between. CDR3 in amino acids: CASTPGGGDPNYGYTF. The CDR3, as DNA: TGTGCCAGCACCCCAGGTGGAGGGGACCCTAACTATGGCTACACCTTC.

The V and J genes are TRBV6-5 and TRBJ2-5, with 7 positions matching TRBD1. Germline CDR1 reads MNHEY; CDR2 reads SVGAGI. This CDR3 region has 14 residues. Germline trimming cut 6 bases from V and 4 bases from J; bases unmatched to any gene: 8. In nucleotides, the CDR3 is TGTGCCAGCAGCCAGGGGGTGGGATTAGAGACCCAGTACTTC. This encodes CASSQGVGLETQYF.

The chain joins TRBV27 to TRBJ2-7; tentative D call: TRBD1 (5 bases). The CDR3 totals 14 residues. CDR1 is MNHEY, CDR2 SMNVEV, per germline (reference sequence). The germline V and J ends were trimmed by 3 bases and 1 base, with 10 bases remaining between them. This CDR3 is CASSFGDSSYEQYF. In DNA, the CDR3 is TGTGCCAGCAGTTTCGGAGACAGTTCCTACGAGCAGTACTTC.

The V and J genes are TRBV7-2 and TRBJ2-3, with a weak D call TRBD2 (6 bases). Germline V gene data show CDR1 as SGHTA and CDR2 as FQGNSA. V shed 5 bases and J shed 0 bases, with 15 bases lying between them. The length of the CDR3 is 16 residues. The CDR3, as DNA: TGTGCCAGCAGCCTATCTCGGCGGGGCAGCACAGATACGCAGTATTTT. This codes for CASSLSRRGSTDTQYF.

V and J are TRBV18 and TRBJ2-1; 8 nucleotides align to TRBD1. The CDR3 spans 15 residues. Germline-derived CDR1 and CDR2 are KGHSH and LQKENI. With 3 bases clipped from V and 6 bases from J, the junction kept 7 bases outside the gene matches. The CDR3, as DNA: TGTGCCAGCTCACCCCTCCAGGGGGCCGGCAATGAGCAGTTCTTC. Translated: CASSPLQGAGNEQFF.

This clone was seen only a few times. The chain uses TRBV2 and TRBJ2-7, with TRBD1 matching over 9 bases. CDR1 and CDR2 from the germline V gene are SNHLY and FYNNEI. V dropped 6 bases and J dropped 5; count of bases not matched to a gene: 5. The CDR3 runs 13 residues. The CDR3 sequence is CASSKQGAHEQYF. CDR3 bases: TGTGCCAGCAGCAAACAGGGGGCGCACGAGCAGTACTTC.

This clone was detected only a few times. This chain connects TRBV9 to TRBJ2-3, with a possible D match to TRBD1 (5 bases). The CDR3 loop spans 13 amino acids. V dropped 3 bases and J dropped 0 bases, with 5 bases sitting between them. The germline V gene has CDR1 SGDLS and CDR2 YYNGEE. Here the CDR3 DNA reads TGTGCCAGCAGCGGACAGAGCACAGATACGCAGTATTTT. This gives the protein CASSGQSTDTQYF.